These 2 T cell receptor beta chains were sequenced from one sample in a study of CD8 T cells in ankylosing spondylitis. TCRdb re-analysed the 5' RACE reads in MiXCR, keeping a single row per CDR3 protein. Among around 210,000 distinct CDR3 sequences listed, approximately 8% were seen once. The specimen was blood, either unsorted or a sorted T cell fraction (not recorded which). The source of these receptors is a female donor with ankylosing spondylitis or in good health (not recorded which).

This clonotype was counted only a few times. The V call is TRBV21-1, the J call TRBJ2-7; the table names TRBD1, a call not compared with the DNA. TRBV21-1 is a known pseudogene. The CDR3 sequence is 15 residues long. The CDR3 region is CASSKGKGCPGEQYF. DNA of the CDR3: TGTGCCAGCAGCAAGGGTAAGGGCTGCCCAGGAGAGCAGTACTTC.

The rearrangement links TRBV7-8 to TRBJ2-1; 8 bases line up with TRBD1. Germline loops: CDR1 SGHVS, CDR2 FQNEAQ. The V gene end was trimmed by 1 base and the J gene end by 8 bases; junction bases not matched to a gene: 4. The CDR3 is 14 residues long. The CDR3 bases are TGTGCCAGCAGCTTAGAGGCAGGGGGCGATGAGCAGTTCTTC. As protein: CASSLEAGGDEQFF.